Listed below are T cell receptor beta chains from one sample, sequenced in a study of T cell responses to AZD1222 COVID-19 vaccine. The table came from immunoSEQ multiplex PCR; TCRdb's copy has only in-frame clones and leaves some out. This table has approximately 150,000 clones, 80% to 90% appearing once. The material sequenced was peripheral blood, taken on day 0 of AZD1222 vaccination. These receptors came from an adult in good health. Both conserved end residues are part of each CDR3. D genes are given only for firm matches. Where a row states a size, it is once, few, many or the class of an expanded clone; other rows omit it.

v_call	j_call	clone_size	d_call	cdr3_aa	cdr3_nt
TRBV29-1	TRBJ1-5	.	.	CSALLFTGQPQHF	TGCAGCGCCCTCCTCTTCACGGGACAGCCCCAGCATTTT
TRBV4-3	TRBJ2-6	.	.	CASSQEGPGANVLTF	TGCGCCAGCAGCCAAGAGGGCCCTGGGGCCAACGTCCTGACTTTC
TRBV18	TRBJ2-3	.	.	CASSPRISDSTDTQYF	TGTGCCAGCTCACCACGGATTTCAGACTCCACAGATACGCAGTATTTT
TRBV3-1/TRBV3-2	TRBJ2-5	.	.	CASSQAGGGGTQYF	TGTGCCAGCAGCCAAGCAGGCGGTGGGGGGACCCAGTACTTC
TRBV28	TRBJ1-4	.	TRBD1	CASSLPDRGANEKLFF	TGTGCCAGCAGTTTACCGGACAGGGGAGCTAATGAAAAACTGTTTTTT
TRBV7-9	TRBJ2-3	.	.	CASSLMMGGTDTQYF	TGTGCCAGCAGCTTAATGATGGGCGGCACAGATACGCAGTATTTT
TRBV6-5	TRBJ2-1	.	.	CASTPLGVSEQFF	TGTGCCAGCACCCCCCTCGGGGTGAGTGAGCAGTTCTTC
TRBV18	TRBJ2-1	.	.	CASSSRDPGNEQFF	TGTGCCAGCTCATCCCGGGACCCCGGCAATGAGCAGTTCTTC
TRBV6-4	TRBJ2-2	.	.	CASSREEAGEHTGELFF	TGTGCCAGCAGCAGGGAAGAGGCAGGGGAACACACCGGGGAGCTGTTTTTT
TRBV27	TRBJ1-2	.	TRBD1	CASSPAGTVYGYTF	TGTGCCAGCAGTCCCGCCGGGACAGTCTATGGCTACACCTTC
TRBV7-8	TRBJ2-1	.	TRBD1	CASSRDRSANNEQFF	TGTGCCAGCAGCCGGGACAGGTCCGCTAACAATGAGCAGTTCTTC
TRBV6-5	TRBJ1-6	.	TRBD1	CASLTGAMDNSPLHF	TGTGCCAGCCTTACAGGGGCAATGGATAATTCACCCCTCCACTTT
TRBV25-1	TRBJ1-1	.	TRBD1	CASTPLTGQGANTEAFF	TGTGCCAGCACTCCTTTGACAGGTCAGGGGGCAAACACTGAAGCTTTCTTT
TRBV6-2/TRBV6-3	TRBJ2-7	.	.	CASSYAGSLAYEQYF	TGTGCCAGCAGTTACGCTGGCAGCCTTGCCTACGAGCAGTACTTC
TRBV7-6	TRBJ2-5	.	.	CASSLGPRVGQETQYF	TGTGCCAGCAGCTTAGGTCCCCGCGTGGGCCAAGAGACCCAGTACTTC
TRBV7-8	TRBJ2-3	.	TRBD2	CASSPLRSGGPLGADTQYF	TGTGCCAGCAGCCCGCTCAGAAGCGGGGGGCCCTTAGGCGCAGATACGCAGTATTTT
TRBV19	TRBJ2-2	.	.	CASTYLGGGTGELFF	TGTGCCAGTACCTACCTCGGGGGTGGCACCGGGGAGCTGTTTTTT
TRBV6-5	TRBJ1-1	.	.	CASTEGGAFF	TGTGCCAGCACGGAAGGAGGAGCTTTCTTT
TRBV5-4	TRBJ1-2	.	.	CASSLASSWRGSTF	TGTGCCAGCAGCTTGGCATCCTCATGGAGGGGGAGCACCTTC
TRBV9	TRBJ2-5	.	TRBD2	CASSVFVAGGQETQYF	TGTGCCAGCAGCGTTTTCGTAGCGGGAGGCCAAGAGACCCAGTACTTC
TRBV6-2/TRBV6-3	TRBJ2-7	.	.	CASSYSSDQGGYSYEQYF	TGTGCCAGCAGTTACTCCTCCGACCAGGGCGGGTACTCCTACGAGCAGTACTTC
TRBV20-1	TRBJ2-3	once	.	CSASPPLTDTQYF	TGCAGTGCTAGTCCCCCCCTCACAGATACGCAGTATTTT
TRBV18	TRBJ1-1	.	.	CASSSTGTEAFF	TGTGCCAGCTCCTCAACAGGAACTGAAGCTTTCTTT
TRBV7-2	TRBJ1-1	.	.	CASSLFVVSVNTEAFF	TGTGCCAGCAGCTTATTTGTGGTCTCGGTGAACACTGAAGCTTTCTTT
TRBV19	TRBJ1-4	.	TRBD1	CASRRSGGEKLFF	TGTGCCAGTAGACGCTCAGGGGGAGAAAAACTGTTTTTT
TRBV30	TRBJ1-2	.	.	CAWSPAGNGYTF	TGTGCCTGGAGTCCCGCAGGGAATGGCTACACCTTC
TRBV4-3	TRBJ2-3	.	.	CASSQSGQEEQYF	TGCGCCAGCAGCCAATCGGGCCAGGAGGAGCAGTATTTT
TRBV29-1	TRBJ2-2	.	.	CSVAQNTGELFF	TGCAGCGTTGCCCAGAACACCGGGGAGCTGTTTTTT
TRBV13	TRBJ2-1	.	.	CASSSGGNEQFF	TGTGCCAGCAGCTCAGGGGGGAATGAGCAGTTCTTC
TRBV19	TRBJ1-3	.	.	CASTIGNTIYF	TGTGCCAGTACAATCGGAAACACCATATATTTT
TRBV7-2	TRBJ2-2	.	.	CASTERRHGELFF	TGTGCCAGCACCGAACGGCGACACGGGGAGCTGTTTTTT
TRBV5-1	TRBJ1-3	.	TRBD1	CASSWGDRAGNTIYF	TGCGCCAGCAGCTGGGGGGACAGGGCTGGAAACACCATATATTTT
TRBV9	TRBJ2-5	few	.	CASSVDYMGKETQYF	TGTGCCAGCAGCGTAGATTATATGGGCAAGGAGACCCAGTACTTC
TRBV4-1	TRBJ2-2	.	.	CASSQERDGVAGELFF	TGCGCCAGCAGCCAAGAGAGGGACGGGGTGGCCGGGGAGCTGTTTTTT
TRBV7-8	TRBJ1-5	.	.	CASSSSRGGSNQPQHF	TGTGCCAGCAGCAGTTCCCGGGGGGGTTCCAATCAGCCCCAGCATTTT